The source of this T cell receptor beta chain is a study of blood T cell repertoires in COVID-19. About the study: The United States, Italy and Spain provided the acute and convalescent COVID-19 samples. In each case, the material was cDNA or gDNA derived from T cells, B-cell-depleted T cells, or PBMCs.

The table lists this clone with a count of one. Germline assignment: CDR1 MNHEY and CDR2 SVGAGI. CDR3 size: 15 residues. Trimming took off 0 bases at V and 4 bases at J, with 12 bases between the two ends. Original handling: Quantification of nucleated cells was approximated via reference gene primer amplification. Profiled with immunoSEQ multiplex PCR; TCRdb holds only in-frame clones, not every one. The DNA was the basis for D and trimming; V, J and clone size are from that table. Here the sample spans around 240,000 clones, 80% to 90% being singletons. Symptom resolution, clearance, or two negative PCRs marked donors in Cohort 3 as recovered.

J is TRBJ1-2 and V is TRBV6-5, with D unresolved. The TCR was taken from a woman between 45 and 65 years old who had recovered from COVID-19. The specimen sequenced was PBMCs or T cells enriched from blood (not recorded which). CDR3 in amino acids: CASSYSRGITYGYTF. Here the CDR3 DNA reads TGTGCCAGCAGTTACTCGAGAGGAATTACCTATGGCTACACCTTC.